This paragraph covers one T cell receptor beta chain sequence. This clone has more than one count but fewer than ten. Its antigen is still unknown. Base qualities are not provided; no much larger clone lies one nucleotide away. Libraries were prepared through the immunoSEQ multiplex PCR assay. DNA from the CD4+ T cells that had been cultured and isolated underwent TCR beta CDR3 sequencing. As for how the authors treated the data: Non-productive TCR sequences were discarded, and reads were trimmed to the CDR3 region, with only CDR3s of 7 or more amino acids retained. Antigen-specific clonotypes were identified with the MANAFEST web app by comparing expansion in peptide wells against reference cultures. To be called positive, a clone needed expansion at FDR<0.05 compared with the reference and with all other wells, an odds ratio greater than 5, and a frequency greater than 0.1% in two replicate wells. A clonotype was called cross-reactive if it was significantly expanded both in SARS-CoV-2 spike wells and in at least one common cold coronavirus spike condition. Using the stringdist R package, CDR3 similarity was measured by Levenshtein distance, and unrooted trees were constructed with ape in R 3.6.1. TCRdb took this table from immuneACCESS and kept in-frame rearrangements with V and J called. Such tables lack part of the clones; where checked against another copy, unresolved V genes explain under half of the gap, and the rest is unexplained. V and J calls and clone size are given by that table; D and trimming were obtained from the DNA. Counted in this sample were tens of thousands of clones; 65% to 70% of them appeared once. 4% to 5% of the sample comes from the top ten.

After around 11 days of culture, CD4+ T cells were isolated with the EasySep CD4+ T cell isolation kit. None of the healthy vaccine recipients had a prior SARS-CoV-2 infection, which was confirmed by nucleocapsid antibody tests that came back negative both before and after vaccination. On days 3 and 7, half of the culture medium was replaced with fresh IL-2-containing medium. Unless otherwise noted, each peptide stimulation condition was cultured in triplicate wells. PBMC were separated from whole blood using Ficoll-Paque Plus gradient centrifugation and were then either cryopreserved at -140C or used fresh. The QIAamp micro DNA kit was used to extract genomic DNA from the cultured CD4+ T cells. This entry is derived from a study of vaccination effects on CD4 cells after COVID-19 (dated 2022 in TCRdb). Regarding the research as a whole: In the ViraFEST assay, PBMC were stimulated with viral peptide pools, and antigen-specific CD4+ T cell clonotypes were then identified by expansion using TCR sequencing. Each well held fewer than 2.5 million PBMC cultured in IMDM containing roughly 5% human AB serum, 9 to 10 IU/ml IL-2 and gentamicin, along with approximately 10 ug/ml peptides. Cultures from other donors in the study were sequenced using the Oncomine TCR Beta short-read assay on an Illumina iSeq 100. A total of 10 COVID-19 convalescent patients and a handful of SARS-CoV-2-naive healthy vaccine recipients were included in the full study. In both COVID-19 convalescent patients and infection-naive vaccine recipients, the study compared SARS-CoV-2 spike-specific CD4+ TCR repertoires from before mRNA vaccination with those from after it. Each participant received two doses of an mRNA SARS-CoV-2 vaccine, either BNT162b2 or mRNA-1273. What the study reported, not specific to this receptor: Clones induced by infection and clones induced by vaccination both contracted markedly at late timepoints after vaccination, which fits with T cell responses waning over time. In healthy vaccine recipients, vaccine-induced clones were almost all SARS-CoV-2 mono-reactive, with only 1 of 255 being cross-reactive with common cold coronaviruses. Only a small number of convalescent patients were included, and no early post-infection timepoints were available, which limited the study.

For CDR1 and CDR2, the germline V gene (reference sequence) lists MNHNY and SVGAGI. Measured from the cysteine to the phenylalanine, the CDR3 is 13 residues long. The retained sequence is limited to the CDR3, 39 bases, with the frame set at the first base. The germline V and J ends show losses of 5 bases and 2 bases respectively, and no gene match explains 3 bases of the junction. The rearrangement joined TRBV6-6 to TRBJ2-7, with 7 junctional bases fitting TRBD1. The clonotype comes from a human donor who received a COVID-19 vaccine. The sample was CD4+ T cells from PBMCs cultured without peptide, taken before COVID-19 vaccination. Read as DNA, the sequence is TGTGCCAGCAGTCAGGGACAGCCCTACGAGCAGTACTTC. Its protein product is CASSQGQPYEQYF.